Listed below are T cell receptor beta chains from one sample, sequenced in a study of shared clonotypes between healthy human individuals. The assay was immunoSEQ multiplex PCR, and TCRdb's table has in-frame clones only and misses some. This table holds 2 million or so clones, roughly 94% found once. Sequenced input: naive CD4+ T cells sorted from blood. The receptor set was obtained from a young man in good health. CDR3s include the opening cysteine and the closing phenylalanine or tryptophan. The order of the fields is D gene, J gene, clone size, CDR3 length, V gene, CDR3 DNA, CDR3 protein. The D gene is left open where the match is weak. A row's size may be missing; if present it is once, few, many or a size class.

.	TRBJ2-7	.	13	TRBV7-6	TGTGCCAGCAGCTTCTTCGGGCAGGGAGAGCAGTACTTC	CASSFFGQGEQYF
TRBD1	TRBJ1-3	.	14	TRBV28	TGTGCCAGCAGTTCGGGACAGCCAGGAAACACCATATATTTT	CASSSGQPGNTIYF
.	TRBJ2-3	once	13	TRBV28	TGTGCTACCAGACGGGACCCCCAAAGCACGCAGTATTTT	CATRRDPQSTQYF
.	TRBJ2-6	once	15	TRBV6-5	TGTGCCAGCGGGTCGGAGAGCTCTGGGGCCAACGTCCTGACTTTC	CASGSESSGANVLTF
.	TRBJ2-3	.	15	TRBV5-4	TGTGCCAGCACCTTAGTGGGGGGGCAAACAGATACGCAGTATTTT	CASTLVGGQTDTQYF
.	TRBJ1-2	.	13	TRBV21-1	TGTGCCAGCAGCAAAGGACAGTACTATGGCTACACCTTC	CASSKGQYYGYTF
.	TRBJ2-7	.	13	TRBV2	TGTGCCAGCCGCCTGATTGGGGGCGGCGAGCAGTACTTC	CASRLIGGGEQYF
.	TRBJ1-1	.	12	TRBV19	TGTGCCAGTAGTGGACAGAACACTGAAGCTTTCTTT	CASSGQNTEAFF
TRBD2	TRBJ2-3	.	17	TRBV25-1	TGTGCCAGCAGTGATAGCGGGAGTGCCCGTCGCACAGATACGCAGTATTTT	CASSDSGSARRTDTQYF
TRBD1	TRBJ2-2	once	14	TRBV10-1	TGCGCCAGCAGGGAGACAGGGGACACCGGGGAGCTGTTTTTT	CASRETGDTGELFF
.	TRBJ2-3	once	15	TRBV18	TGTGCCAGCTCACCCAATAGCGGAAACACAGATACGCAGTATTTT	CASSPNSGNTDTQYF
TRBD2	TRBJ2-7	.	19	TRBV19	TGTGCCAGTAGTATAGATCCCCGGACTAGCGGGACGAGCTCCTACGAGCAGTACTTC	CASSIDPRTSGTSSYEQYF
.	TRBJ2-5	.	15	TRBV7-8	TGTGCCAGCAGCTCCCCCCGGGACGGAAAAGAGACCCAGTACTTC	CASSSPRDGKETQYF
.	TRBJ2-6	.	14	TRBV18	TGTGCCAGCTCACGGGAAACTGGGGCCAACGTCCTGACTTTC	CASSRETGANVLTF
.	TRBJ2-1	.	15	TRBV4-1	TGCGCCAGCAGCTCCGACAGGAAGAAGTCCAATGAGCAGTTCTTC	CASSSDRKKSNEQFF
.	TRBJ2-2	.	12	TRBV7-7	TGTGCTAGCAGCTTAGATTACGGGGAGCTGTTTTTT	CASSLDYGELFF
TRBD2	TRBJ2-7	.	15	TRBV7-6	TGTGCCAGCAGCTTTGGACTAGCGGGAGATGGCGAGCAGTACTTC	CASSFGLAGDGEQYF
TRBD2	TRBJ2-5	.	19	TRBV30	TGTGCCTGGAGTGTAAGTTGGGCGGCCGGGACTAGCGATTTGGAGACCCAGTACTTC	CAWSVSWAAGTSDLETQYF
TRBD1	TRBJ1-2	.	16	TRBV5-1	TGCGCCAGCAGCTTGGAGTCGGGACAGGCCTCGTTTGGCTACACCTTC	CASSLESGQASFGYTF
TRBD1	TRBJ1-3	.	16	TRBV5-5	TGTGCCAGCAGCCCTTCACAGGGGCGCTCTGGAAACACCATATATTTT	CASSPSQGRSGNTIYF
.	TRBJ1-6	.	14	TRBV13	TGTGCCAGCAGCCCCCGACTCTATAATTCACCCCTCCACTTT	CASSPRLYNSPLHF
TRBD1	TRBJ2-7	.	14	TRBV27	TGTGCCAGCAGGGGACAGGGGGGCTCCTACGAGCAGTACTTC	CASRGQGGSYEQYF
.	TRBJ2-7	.	14	TRBV7-2	TGTGCCAGCAGCTTAGCGGCTGCCACCTACGAGCAGTACTTC	CASSLAAATYEQYF
.	TRBJ1-3	.	13	TRBV7-2	TGTGCCAGCAGCGGAGGACAGGGAAACACCATATATTTT	CASSGGQGNTIYF
TRBD1	TRBJ2-1	.	15	TRBV4-3	TGCGCCAGCAGCCAAGACACCAGGGGGCGGGCAGAGCAGTTCTTC	CASSQDTRGRAEQFF
.	TRBJ2-7	.	14	TRBV27	TGTGCCAGCAGTTTATCCGCAGCCAACTACGAGCAGTACTTC	CASSLSAANYEQYF
.	TRBJ1-1	.	15	TRBV30	TGTGCCTGGAGTCTACCACAGGGAGGGAACACTGAAGCTTTCTTT	CAWSLPQGGNTEAFF
.	TRBJ1-1	.	15	TRBV15	TGTGCCACCAGCAGAGTGACGGGGAAGACCACTGAAGCTTTCTTT	CATSRVTGKTTEAFF
.	TRBJ2-1	.	15	TRBV9	TGTGCCAGCAGCGTAAGGGCAGGGGAGGGGGATGAGCAGTTCTTC	CASSVRAGEGDEQFF
.	TRBJ1-5	.	14	TRBV5-1	TGCGCCAGCAGCTTGAGTCCGGGGGATCAGCCCCAGCATTTT	CASSLSPGDQPQHF
.	TRBJ2-7	once	14	TRBV28	TGTGCCAGCCGGCACCGAGGCAGGGGCTACGAGCAGTACTTC	CASRHRGRGYEQYF
.	TRBJ2-7	.	15	TRBV15	TGTGCCACCCGTTACGATGGTTTAGGTACCTACGAGCAGTACTTC	CATRYDGLGTYEQYF
.	TRBJ2-7	once	20	TRBV21-1	TGTGCCAGCAGCAAACGCCCCGGGGGACAGAGGTCTAGGAGGACCTACGAGCAGTACTTC	CASSKRPGGQRSRRTYEQYF
TRBD2	TRBJ2-1	.	13	TRBV4-3	TGCGCCAGCAGCCAAGGACTAGCGGTAAAGCAGTTCTTC	CASSQGLAVKQFF
.	TRBJ2-2	.	14	TRBV10-3	TGTGCCATCAGTGGGCGGGAGAACACCGGGGAGCTGTTTTTT	CAISGRENTGELFF
.	TRBJ2-2	once	16	TRBV11-2	TGTGCCAGCAGCTTGACCTCGGCAAGTCGCACCGGGGAGCTGTTTTTT	CASSLTSASRTGELFF
.	TRBJ1-2	.	15	TRBV7-2	TGTGCCAGCAGCTTAGACGGGGGTACCTTCGATGGCTACACCTTC	CASSLDGGTFDGYTF
.	TRBJ1-6	few	13	TRBV2	TGTGCCAGCAGGCTTCAGCTGAATTCACCCCTCCACTTT	CASRLQLNSPLHF
.	TRBJ1-5	.	17	TRBV27	TGTGCCAGCAGTTTAACAGGGACAAAACGCAGCAATCAGCCCCAGCATTTT	CASSLTGTKRSNQPQHF
.	TRBJ2-1	.	13	TRBV5-4	TGTGCCAGCAGCTTACCTGTAGACAATGAGCAGTTCTTC	CASSLPVDNEQFF
.	TRBJ1-1	few	13	TRBV5-1	TGCGCCAGCTCCTTTGGCAGGGCCACTGAAGCTTTCTTT	CASSFGRATEAFF
.	TRBJ1-1	.	13	TRBV18	TGTGCCAGCTCCTCGACAGAGAACACTGAAGCTTTCTTT	CASSSTENTEAFF